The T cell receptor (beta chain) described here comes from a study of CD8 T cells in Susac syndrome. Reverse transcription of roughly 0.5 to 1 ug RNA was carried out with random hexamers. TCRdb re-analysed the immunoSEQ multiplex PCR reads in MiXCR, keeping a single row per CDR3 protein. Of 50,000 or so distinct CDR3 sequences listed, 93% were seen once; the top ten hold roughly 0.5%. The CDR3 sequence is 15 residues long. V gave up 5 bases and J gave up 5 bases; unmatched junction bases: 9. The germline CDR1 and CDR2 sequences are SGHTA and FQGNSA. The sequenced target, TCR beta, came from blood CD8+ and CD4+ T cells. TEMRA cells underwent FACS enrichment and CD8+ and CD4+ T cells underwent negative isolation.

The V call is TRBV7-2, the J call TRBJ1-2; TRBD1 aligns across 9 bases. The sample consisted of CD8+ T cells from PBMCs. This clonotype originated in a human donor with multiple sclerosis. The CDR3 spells CASSPGDRVLYGYTF. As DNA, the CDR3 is TGTGCCAGCAGCCCCGGGGACAGGGTACTTTATGGCTACACCTTC.